The subject of this entry is one TCR beta chain. The germline V and J ends were trimmed by 7 bases and 0 bases, with 15 bases remaining between them. Germline V gene data show CDR1 as MNHEY and CDR2 as SVGAGI. The CDR3 is made up of 15 amino acids. This sample is drawn from a study of blood T cell repertoires in COVID-19. Authors' methods: From reference gene primer amplification, estimates of nucleated cell counts were derived. Libraries were prepared by immunoSEQ multiplex PCR; TCRdb keeps only in-frame clonotypes and omits some of them. Clonal size and the V and J genes are those of that table, whereas D and trimming came from the DNA. The top ten clones hold roughly 3.2% of a sample with 50,000 to 70,000 clones, around 77% of them seen once.

The receptor was isolated from a man aged 60-69 years with acute or convalescent COVID-19. What was sequenced was peripheral blood. The chain employs TRBV6-5 and TRBJ1-1, with a possible D match to TRBD1 (6 bases). The CDR3 region is CASKGPGAMNTEAFF. The CDR3 DNA is TGTGCCAGCAAGGGGCCAGGGGCGATGAACACTGAAGCTTTCTTT.